This T cell receptor (beta chain) was profiled in a study of T-cell memory formation after mild COVID-19. One entry per CDR3 protein results from TCRdb running MiXCR on the 5' RACE reads. The sample holds about 270,000 distinct CDR3 sequences, roughly a sixth seen once. Germline assignment: CDR1 ENHRY and CDR2 SYGVKD. After removal of 7 bases from V and 4 bases from J, the junction contained 4 bases not matched to a gene. The CDR3 is 13 residues long. This TCR was recovered from a man younger than 35 who had mild COVID-19 (a few samples of this study predate the infection). Cell type and time point are not known. Sequenced input: PBMCs or a T cell subset sorted from them (not recorded which). The rearrangement links TRBV10-3 to TRBJ1-2; 9 positions match TRBD1. CDR3 nucleotide sequence: TGTGCCATCAATCCGGGACAGGGCTATGGCTACACCTTC. It codes for CAINPGQGYGYTF.